This T cell receptor beta chain was found in a study of naive and memory T cell subsets. An equimolar mix of two oligonucleotides served as the beta constant-region primer for TRBC1 and TRBC2. TCRdb reprocessed the UMI-ligation and nested PCR reads via MiXCR and lists one record per CDR3 protein. In the table there are some 87,000 distinct CDR3 sequences, about 6.5% of which are singletons. Four subsets defined by CD45RA and CD27 were sorted after CD3, CD4, CD8 and live/dead staining. This clonotype was seen many times. The CDR3 consists of 13 residues. Trimming took off 11 bases at V and 5 bases at J, with 13 bases between the two ends. Germline V gene lookup returns CDR1 SGHTA and CDR2 FQGNSA.

Specimen: central memory CD4+ T cells from blood. The V gene is TRBV7-2, the J gene TRBJ1-6; TRBD1 is a possible D gene (6 bases). This receptor was identified in a human donor in good health. CDR3 amino acids: CAEGGSDNSPLHF. The DNA of the CDR3 is TGTGCCGAAGGGGGTTCGGATAATTCACCCCTCCACTTT.